The entry below describes one T cell receptor beta chain. Its antigen remains unknown. 13 Jbeta primers and 60 Vbeta primers were used for the PCR. Produced via immunoSEQ multiplex PCR; TCRdb's table is partial and in-frame only. The table shows 90,000 to 140,000 clones, with 65% to 80% occurring only once. The record originates from a study of cytomegalovirus exposure and HLA in healthy donors. Broader study findings: Later on, a genetic analysis was performed. It linked a missense variant in DCLRE1C with V- and J-gene trimming of TCR beta. A later analysis showed TCR association rates differing by HLA locus, peaking at DRB1 and lowest at HLA-C. An analysis was carried out at a later point. It showed that HLA-associated TCR beta chains were more clonally expanded than equally common non-associated chains.

Germline V gives CDR1 SGDLS, CDR2 YYNGEE. The V segment lost 0 bases and the J segment 1 base; nucleotides outside the gene matches: 1. This CDR3 region has 14 residues. The V call is TRBV9, the J call TRBJ2-7, with 7 bases identical to TRBD2. This TCR was recovered from a male donor in good health and CMV-seronegative. Sequenced: PBMCs. Here the CDR3 reads CASSVDGGSYEQYF. The CDR3 bases are TGTGCCAGCAGCGTAGACGGGGGGTCCTACGAGCAGTACTTC.